The source of this T cell receptor (beta chain) is a study of OX40 agonist ivuxolimab in advanced cancers. Some background on the complete study: Ivuxolimab was an agonistic, fully human IgG2 monoclonal antibody directed against OX40 (CD134), a costimulatory receptor. Intravenous ivuxolimab was administered to patients every 2 weeks at six dose levels: 0.01, 0.1, 0.3, 1.5, 3 and 10 mg/kg. Among the 52 dose-escalation patients, about 20 had hepatocellular carcinoma, roughly 15 melanoma, 9 renal cell carcinoma and 9 head and neck cancer. The dose-escalation cohort was about 87% male with a mean age of about 65 years, ranging from roughly 20 to 80. Patients were allowed to have had prior anti-PD-1, anti-PD-L1 or anti-CTLA-4 therapy, and approximately 40% of the dose-escalation patients had been treated with checkpoint inhibitors. Partial responses were achieved by three dose-escalation patients, of whom one had hepatocellular carcinoma and two had cutaneous melanoma. The point of sequencing TCRbeta in the periphery was to test whether ivuxolimab changed TCR sequence diversity and drove clonal T-cell expansion. The monotherapy dose-escalation portion (N of about 49 patients) of the phase I ivuxolimab trial is reported in the paper. Study-level results and caveats: Clonal expansion of both CD4+ and CD8+ blood T cells was observed from baseline to week 6 at doses 0.1 to 3.0 mg/kg. Low levels of normalized T-cell clonal expansion were also shown by some nonresponding patients. Antigen specificity was not determined for the clonally expanded peripheral T cells. In the 0.1-3.0 mg/kg groups, partial responders were among the patients with the lowest normalized peripheral clonal expansion, particularly in CD8+ T cells. After ivuxolimab, more expanded clones were found on average in CD8+ T cells than in CD4+ T cells.

Genomic DNA was extracted from sorted cells for sequencing of the TCRbeta CDR3 region. TCRbeta CDR3 regions were sequenced using the immunoSEQ Assay. The source is immuneACCESS, and TCRdb retained only in-frame sequences with V and J called. Part of the clones is not carried over; for the studies checked, unresolved V genes explain less than half of this, and the remainder is unexplained. The sample yields tens of thousands of clones; 75% to 85% were counted once. The ten largest clones represent approximately 2.8% of the sample. Turning to this clone: What antigen it recognizes has not been identified. It has no much larger one-base neighbor in the sample; base qualities were not kept.

Taken from the germline V gene, the CDR1 and CDR2 loops are SGHDN and FVKESK. Inclusive of the bounding cysteine and phenylalanine, the CDR3 is 15 residues long. Solely the CDR3 DNA is kept, with 45 bases framed from the first base. Trimming takes 4 bases from V and 4 bases from J, and the germline ends sit 13 bases apart. The trial excluded patients who had a history of autoimmune disease or who were on systemic immunosuppression. Peripheral blood for TCR sequencing was collected from all dose cohorts at baseline, on cycle 4 day 1, and on cycle 7 day 1. Samples were obtained from an open-label, multicenter, first-in-human phase I dose-escalation trial of ivuxolimab. Adults with locally advanced or metastatic melanoma, renal cell carcinoma, hepatocellular carcinoma or head and neck squamous cell carcinoma were enrolled in the trial. Before TCR sequencing, CD4+ T cells and CD8+ T cells were sorted from peripheral blood as separate populations.

The chain is made from TRBV14 and TRBJ2-2; the D segment cannot be called with confidence. This clonotype was obtained from an adult with an advanced solid tumor such as melanoma, head and neck, liver or kidney cancer. The sample here was CD4+ or CD8+ T cells sorted from blood, taken in a trial of the OX40 agonist ivuxolimab. The nucleotide sequence reads as follows: TGTGCCAGCAGCCCCTCGGACCTCCTCACCGGGGAGCTGTTTTTT. It is translated as CASSPSDLLTGELFF.